This TCR beta chain was retrieved from a study of Graves' ophthalmopathy and Graves' hyperthyroidism. Amplified TCR beta CDR3 regions were obtained using RNA transcripts as template. The workflow started with a first-round RT-PCR run with HTBI primers and then moved on to a second-round multiplex PCR. TCRdb ran MiXCR on the multiplex PCR reads and lists one entry per CDR3 protein. The table records over a million distinct CDR3 sequences, about 38% of them present only once. Trimming cost V 7 bases and J 6 bases, with 19 bases left between them. This CDR3 is 14 amino acids long. In its sample, this clonotype was seen a few times.

Sequenced input: peripheral blood or thyroid tissue (not recorded which). The TCR sequence derives from an adult man with Graves' hyperthyroidism. The chain links TRBV12-3 or TRBV12-4 to TRBJ2-7; D possibly corresponds to TRBD1 (5 bases). As DNA, the CDR3 is TGTGCCAGCAAAACGGTGGCAGGGTCCGGCGAGCAGTACTTC. Translated: CASKTVAGSGEQYF.